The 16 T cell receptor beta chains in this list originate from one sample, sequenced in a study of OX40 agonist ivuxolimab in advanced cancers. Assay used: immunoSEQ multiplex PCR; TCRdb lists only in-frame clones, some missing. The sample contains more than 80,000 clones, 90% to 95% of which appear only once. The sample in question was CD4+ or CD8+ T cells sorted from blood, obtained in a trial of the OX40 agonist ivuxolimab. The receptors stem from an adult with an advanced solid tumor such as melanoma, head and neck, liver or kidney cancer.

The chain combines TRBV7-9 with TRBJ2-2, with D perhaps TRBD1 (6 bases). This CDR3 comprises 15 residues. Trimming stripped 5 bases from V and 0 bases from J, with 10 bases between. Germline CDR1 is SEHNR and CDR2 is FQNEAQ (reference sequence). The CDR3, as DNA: TGTGCCAGCAGCCAGGACAGTCCGAACACCGGGGAGCTGTTTTTT. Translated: CASSQDSPNTGELFF.

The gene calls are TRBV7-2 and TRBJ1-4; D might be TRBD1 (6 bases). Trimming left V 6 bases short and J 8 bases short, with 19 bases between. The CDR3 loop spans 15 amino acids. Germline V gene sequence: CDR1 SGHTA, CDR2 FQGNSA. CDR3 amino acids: CASRVQGGGGEKLFF. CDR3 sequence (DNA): TGTGCCAGCAGAGTACAGGGTGGGGGCGGCGAAAAACTGTTTTTT.

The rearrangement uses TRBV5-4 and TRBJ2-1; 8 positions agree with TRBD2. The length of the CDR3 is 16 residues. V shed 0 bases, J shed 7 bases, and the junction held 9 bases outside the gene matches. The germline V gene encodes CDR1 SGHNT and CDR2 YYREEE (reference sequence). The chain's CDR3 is CASSLGQTSVTNEQFF. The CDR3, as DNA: TGTGCCAGCAGCTTGGGCCAGACTAGCGTAACAAATGAGCAGTTCTTC.

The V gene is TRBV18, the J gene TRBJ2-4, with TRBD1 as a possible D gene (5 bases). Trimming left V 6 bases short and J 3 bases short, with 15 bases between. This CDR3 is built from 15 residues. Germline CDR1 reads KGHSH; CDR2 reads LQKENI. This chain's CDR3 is CASSPQTGRKNIQYF. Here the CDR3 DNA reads TGTGCCAGCTCTCCTCAAACAGGTCGCAAAAACATTCAGTACTTC.

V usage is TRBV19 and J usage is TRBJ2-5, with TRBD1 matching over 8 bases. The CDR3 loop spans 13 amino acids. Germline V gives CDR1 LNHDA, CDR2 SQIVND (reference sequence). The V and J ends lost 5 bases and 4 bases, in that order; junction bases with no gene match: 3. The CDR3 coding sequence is TGTGCCAGTAGTTCTCAGGGGGCAGAGACCCAGTACTTC. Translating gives CASSSQGAETQYF. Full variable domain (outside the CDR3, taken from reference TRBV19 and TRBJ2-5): DGGITQSPKYLFRKEGQNVTLSCEQNLNHDAMYWYRQDPGQGLRLIYYSQIVNDFQKGDIAEGYSVSREKKESFPLTVTSAQKNPTAFYLCASSSQGAETQYFGPGTRLLVL.

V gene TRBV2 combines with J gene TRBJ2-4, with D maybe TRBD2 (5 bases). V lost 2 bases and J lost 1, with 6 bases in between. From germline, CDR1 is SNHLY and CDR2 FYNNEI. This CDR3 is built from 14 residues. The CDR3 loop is CASSELAAKNIQYF. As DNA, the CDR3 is TGTGCCAGCAGTGAACTAGCTGCCAAAAACATTCAGTACTTC.

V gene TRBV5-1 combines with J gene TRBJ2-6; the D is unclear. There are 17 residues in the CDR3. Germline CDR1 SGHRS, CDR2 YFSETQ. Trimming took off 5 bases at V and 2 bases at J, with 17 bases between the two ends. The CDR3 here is CASRSGTFVTGANVLTF. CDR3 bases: TGCGCCAGCAGGTCCGGAACATTCGTCACTGGGGCCAACGTCCTGACTTTC.

The DNA for the CDR3 is TGCGCCAGCAGCCCCCCGGGAAGGTTAGCGGGGAATGAGCAGTTCTTC. Residues: CASSPPGRLAGNEQFF. The chain joins TRBV5-1 to TRBJ2-1; 8 bases fit TRBD2. CDR3 size: 16 residues. V trimming: 4 bases; J trimming: 7 bases; junction bases outside the gene matches: 13. In germline, CDR1 is SGHRS, CDR2 YFSETQ.

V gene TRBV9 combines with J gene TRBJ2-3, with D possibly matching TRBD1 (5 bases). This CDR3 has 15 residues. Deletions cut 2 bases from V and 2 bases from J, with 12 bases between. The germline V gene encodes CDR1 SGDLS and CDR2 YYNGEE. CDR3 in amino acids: CASSVGRHYTDTQYF. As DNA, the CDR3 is TGTGCCAGCAGCGTGGGGCGCCACTACACAGATACGCAGTATTTT.

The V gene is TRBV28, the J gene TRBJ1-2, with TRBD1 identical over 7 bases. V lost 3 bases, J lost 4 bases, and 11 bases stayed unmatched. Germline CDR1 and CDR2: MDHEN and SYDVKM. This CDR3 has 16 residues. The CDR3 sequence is CASSFWDRPPGYGYTF. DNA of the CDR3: TGTGCCAGCAGTTTCTGGGACAGACCGCCCGGCTATGGCTACACCTTC.

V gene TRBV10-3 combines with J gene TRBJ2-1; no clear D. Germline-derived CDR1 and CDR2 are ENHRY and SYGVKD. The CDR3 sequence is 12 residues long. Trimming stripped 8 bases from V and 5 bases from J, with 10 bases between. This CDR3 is CAISGRDNEQFF. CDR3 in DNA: TGTGCCATCTCAGGACGAGACAATGAGCAGTTCTTC.

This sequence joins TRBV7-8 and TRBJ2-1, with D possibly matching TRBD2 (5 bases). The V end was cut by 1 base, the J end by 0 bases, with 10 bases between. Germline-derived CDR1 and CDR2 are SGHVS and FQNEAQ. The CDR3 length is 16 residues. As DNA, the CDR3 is TGTGCCAGCAGCTTAGGCTCAGCGGCCTCCTACAATGAGCAGTTCTTC. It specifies CASSLGSAASYNEQFF.

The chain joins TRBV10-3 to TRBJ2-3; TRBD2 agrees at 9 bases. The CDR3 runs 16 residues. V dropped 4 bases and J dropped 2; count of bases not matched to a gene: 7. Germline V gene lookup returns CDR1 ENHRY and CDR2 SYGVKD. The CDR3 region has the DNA TGTGCCATCAGTGGGACCGGGACTAGCCTCACAGATACGCAGTATTTT. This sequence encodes CAISGTGTSLTDTQYF.

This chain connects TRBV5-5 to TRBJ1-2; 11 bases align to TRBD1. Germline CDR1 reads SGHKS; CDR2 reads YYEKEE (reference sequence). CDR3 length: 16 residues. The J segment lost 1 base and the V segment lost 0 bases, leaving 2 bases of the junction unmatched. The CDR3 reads CASSLGTGGLNYGYTF. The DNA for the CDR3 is TGTGCCAGCAGCTTGGGGACAGGGGGCCTTAACTATGGCTACACCTTC.

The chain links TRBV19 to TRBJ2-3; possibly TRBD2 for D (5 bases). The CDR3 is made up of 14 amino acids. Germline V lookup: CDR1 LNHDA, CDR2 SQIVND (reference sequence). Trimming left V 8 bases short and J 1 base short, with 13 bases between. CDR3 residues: CASSSRAGTDTQYF. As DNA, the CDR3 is TGTGCCAGTTCCAGTCGAGCGGGCACAGATACGCAGTATTTT.

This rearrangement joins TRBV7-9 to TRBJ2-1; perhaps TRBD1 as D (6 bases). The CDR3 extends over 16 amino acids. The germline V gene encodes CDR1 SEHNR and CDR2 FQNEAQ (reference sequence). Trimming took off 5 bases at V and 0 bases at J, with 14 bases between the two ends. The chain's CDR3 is CASSPPGHSSYNEQFF. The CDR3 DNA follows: TGTGCCAGCAGCCCCCCGGGACACAGCTCCTACAATGAGCAGTTCTTC.